This T cell receptor (beta chain) is from a study of blood T cell repertoires in COVID-19. Germline V lookup: CDR1 KGHDR, CDR2 SFDVKD. V lost 3 bases, J lost 6 bases, and 8 bases stayed unmatched. CDR3 length equals 15 residues. TCRdb's table, derived via immunoSEQ multiplex PCR, lists solely in-frame clones and lacks some. Altogether some 400,000 clones are present, approximately 89% being singletons, with the ten largest covering around 0.94%. The chain combines TRBV24-1 with TRBJ2-7, with 9 bases matching TRBD1. The sequence was obtained from a woman aged 40 to 50 who had been exposed to COVID-19. Sequenced sample: PBMCs or T cells enriched from blood (not recorded which). CDR3 DNA: TGTGCCACCAGTGATCCCAGGACAGGGGCACGCGAGCAGTACTTC. Its protein is CATSDPRTGAREQYF.